Below are 11 T cell receptor beta chains sequenced from a single sample in a study of T-cell memory formation after mild COVID-19. TCRdb reprocessed the 5' RACE reads with MiXCR, giving one entry per CDR3 protein. Found here are around 340,000 distinct CDR3 sequences, approximately 13% of them singletons; the top ten hold 20% to 25%. The sequencing sample was made of PBMCs or a T cell subset sorted from them (not recorded which). Source of these receptors: a young man who had mild COVID-19 (a few samples of this study predate the infection). Cell type and time point are not known.

This clonotype turned up a few times. The chain combines TRBV10-2 with TRBJ2-2, with TRBD1 identical over 8 bases. Losses at the gene ends were 7 bases for V and 5 bases for J; bases not matched to a gene: 9. The CDR3 runs to 15 residues. Per the germline V gene, CDR1 is WSHSY and CDR2 is SAAADI. CDR3 sequence reads: CASTWGQAGTGELFF. The CDR3 nucleotides are TGCGCCAGCACTTGGGGACAGGCGGGGACCGGGGAGCTGTTTTTT.

This clonotype was detected many times. The chain is built from TRBV11-2 and TRBJ2-5; the D gene could be TRBD1 or TRBD2 (5 bases each). The germline V and J ends were trimmed by 2 bases and 1 base, with 11 bases remaining between them. Germline CDR1 and CDR2: SGHAT and FQNNGV. The CDR3 is 15 amino acids. The CDR3 loop reads CASSLFPGPQETQYF. The CDR3 DNA sequence: TGTGCCAGCAGCTTATTTCCGGGACCCCAAGAGACCCAGTACTTC.

The chain joins TRBV9 to TRBJ1-6; TRBD1 might be the D (6 bases). The germline gives CDR1 SGDLS, CDR2 YYNGEE. V lost 4 bases and J lost 8, with 19 bases in between. The CDR3 runs 16 residues. The CDR3 sequence is CASSYHRDILYSPLHF. Written as DNA, the CDR3 is TGTGCCAGCAGCTATCATCGGGACATCTTGTATTCACCCCTCCACTTT. Together with reference TRBV9 and TRBJ1-6, the CDR3 gives the full variable domain: DSGVTQTPKHLITATGQRVTLRCSPRSGDLSVYWYQQSLDQGLQFLIQYYNGEERAKGNILERFSAQQFPDLHSELNLSSLELGDSALYFCASSYHRDILYSPLHFGNGTRLTVT.

This clonotype was detected only a few times. The chain recombines TRBV4-3 with TRBJ1-1; 9 bases are a match to TRBD1. This CDR3 contains 14 residues. J lost 6 bases, V lost 0 bases, and 2 bases had no gene match. Per the germline V gene, CDR1 is LGHNA and CDR2 is YSLEER. The CDR3 is CASSQEDRGPEAFF. CDR3 sequence (DNA): TGCGCCAGCAGCCAAGAGGACAGGGGACCTGAAGCTTTCTTT.

J is TRBJ2-7 and V is TRBV20-1; D unresolved. This CDR3 has 14 residues. Germline CDR1 DFQATT, CDR2 SNEGSKA (reference sequence). Trimming took off 0 bases at V and 0 bases at J, with 9 bases between the two ends. The DNA for the CDR3 is TGCAGTGCTAGAGATCCCCCTAGCTCCTACGAGCAGTACGTC. Protein: CSARDPPSSYEQYV.

The chain combines TRBV5-1 with TRBJ2-3; 7 bases match TRBD2. CDR3 length: 14 amino acids. Trimming cost V 4 bases and J 2 bases; bases outside gene matches: 4. Per the germline V gene, CDR1 is SGHRS and CDR2 is YFSETQ. The CDR3 sequence: CASSVAGDTDTQYF. Written as DNA, the CDR3 is TGCGCCAGCAGCGTGGCGGGGGACACAGATACGCAGTATTTT.

There are a few counts of this clonotype. This chain connects TRBV7-2 to TRBJ1-1; D not resolved. The CDR3 spans 15 residues. Germline CDR1 reads SGHTA; CDR2 reads FQGNSA. Between the trimmed V and J ends, which lost 1 base and 0 bases, there was a span of 9 bases. In DNA, the CDR3 is TGTGCCAGCAGCTTAGTAGTCACGATGAACACTGAAGCTTTCTTT. Protein product: CASSLVVTMNTEAFF.

This clonotype was observed a handful of times. V and J are TRBV5-1 and TRBJ1-6; weak D call: TRBD1 (5 bases). The CDR3 is 14 amino acids. Germline-derived CDR1 and CDR2 are SGHRS and YFSETQ. The V gene lost 5 bases and the J gene lost 7 bases, with 13 bases spanning the gap. The CDR3 reads CASRLGTSNSPLHF. CDR3 nucleotides: TGCGCCAGCAGACTCGGGACGAGCAATTCACCCCTCCACTTT.

In its sample, this clonotype was seen many times. The genes are TRBV28 and TRBJ1-2, with a weak D call TRBD1 (5 bases). Trimming removed 6 bases from V and 6 bases from J, with 17 bases in between. The germline V gene encodes CDR1 MDHEN and CDR2 SYDVKM. The CDR3 consists of 14 residues. The CDR3 region has the DNA TGTGCCAGCAGCCCCCCGGGGGAGGTCCATGGCTACACCTTC. Its protein product is CASSPPGEVHGYTF.

The V and J genes are TRBV7-6 and TRBJ2-1; D gene ambiguous. The CDR3 totals 15 residues. CDR1 is SGHVS, CDR2 FNYEAQ, per germline. V lost 4 bases and J 0 bases, leaving 10 bases between the germline ends. This chain's CDR3 is CASSSAISSYNEQFF. DNA for the CDR3: TGTGCCAGCAGCTCGGCGATTAGCTCCTACAATGAGCAGTTCTTC.

This rearrangement joins TRBV7-3 to TRBJ2-3; 7 bases are shared with TRBD2. CDR1 and CDR2 from the germline V gene are SGHTA and FQGTGA. V shed 1 base and J 3 bases; nucleotides not matched to a gene: 25. The CDR3 consists of 22 residues. The CDR3 is CASSLSGGIKYGPETRTDTQYF. DNA for the CDR3: TGTGCCAGCAGCTTAAGCGGGGGAATAAAGTATGGGCCCGAAACGCGAACAGATACGCAGTATTTT.